The clone carrying this T cell receptor beta chain was counted once. The data originate from a study of technical replicates of blood from several donors. Generated by immunoSEQ multiplex PCR, the TCRdb table keeps only in-frame clones and is missing some. The sample lists 51,000 or so clones, roughly nine tenths occurring once. The CDR3 has 15 residues. After removal of 2 bases from V and 6 bases from J, the junction contained 10 bases not matched to a gene. CDR1 and CDR2 from the germline V gene are GTSNPN and SVGIG (reference sequence). The sequencing sample was made of PBMCs. V gene TRBV30 combines with J gene TRBJ1-1, with 9 bases fitting TRBD1. The TCR was taken from a human donor in good health. Some clones in this sample may be carry-over from other donors' samples. The CDR3 loop is CAWSPRGQGRPEAFF. Here the CDR3 DNA reads TGTGCCTGGAGTCCACGGGGACAGGGCAGGCCTGAAGCTTTCTTT.